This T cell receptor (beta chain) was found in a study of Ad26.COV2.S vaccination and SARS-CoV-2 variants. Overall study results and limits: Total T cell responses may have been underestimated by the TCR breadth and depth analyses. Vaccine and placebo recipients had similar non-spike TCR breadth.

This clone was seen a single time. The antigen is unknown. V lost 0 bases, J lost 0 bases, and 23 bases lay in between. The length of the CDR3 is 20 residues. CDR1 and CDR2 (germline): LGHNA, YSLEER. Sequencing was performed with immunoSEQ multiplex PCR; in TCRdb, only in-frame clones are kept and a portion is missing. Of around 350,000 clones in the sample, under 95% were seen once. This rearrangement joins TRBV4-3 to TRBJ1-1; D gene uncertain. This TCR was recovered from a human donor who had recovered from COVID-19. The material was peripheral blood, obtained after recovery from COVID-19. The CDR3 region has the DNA TGCGCCAGCAGCCAAGATCATGGTTTTGCGGGAAACTACATGAACACTGAAGCTTTCTTT. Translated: CASSQDHGFAGNYMNTEAFF.